Shown below are 21 T cell receptor beta chains from a single sample sequenced in a study of T cells in pancreatic ductal adenocarcinoma. No neoadjuvant therapy was given to the selected pancreatic ductal adenocarcinoma patients before their surgery. Libraries were prepared by immunoSEQ multiplex PCR; TCRdb keeps only in-frame clonotypes and omits some of them. The table includes under 15,000 clones, approximately 90% detected once. The sample consisted of PBMCs. The receptor set was obtained from a human donor with pancreatic ductal adenocarcinoma.

The count of this clone is one. The chain has TRBV5-4 and TRBJ2-7; D remains unclear. Germline CDR1 reads SGHNT; CDR2 reads YYREEE (reference sequence). V gave up 4 bases and J gave up 7 bases, with 18 bases separating them. The CDR3 covers 14 residues. This CDR3 is CASSVDRAVGEQYF. As DNA, the CDR3 is TGTGCCAGCAGCGTTGACCGGGCGGTGGGTGAGCAGTACTTC.

A single count supports this clone. The chain recombines TRBV6-1 with TRBJ1-1; no clear D gene. The germline CDR1 and CDR2 sequences are MNHNS and SASEGT. The V and J ends lost 2 bases and 1 base respectively, with 11 bases between them. The CDR3 covers 15 residues. The CDR3, as DNA: TGTGCCAGCAGTGAATGGGGATGGGGGAACACTGAAGCTTTCTTT. This translates into CASSEWGWGNTEAFF.

Here the CDR3 DNA reads TGTGCCAGCTCACCCTCCGGGAGCTCCACTGAAGCTTTCTTT. Translated, it gives CASSPSGSSTEAFF. The chain recombines TRBV18 with TRBJ1-1; D is undetermined. This CDR3 contains 14 residues. CDR1 KGHSH and CDR2 LQKENI come from the germline V gene. V lost 3 bases, J lost 4 bases, and 12 bases lay in between.

The genes are TRBV9 and TRBJ2-7; no firm D call. CDR1 is SGDLS, CDR2 YYNGEE, per germline. Trimming removed 0 bases at V and 4 bases at J, with 8 bases between. The length of the CDR3 is 13 residues. CDR3 region: CASSVAGEYEQYF. The CDR3 DNA reads TGTGCCAGCAGCGTAGCGGGTGAATACGAGCAGTACTTC.

The genes are TRBV9 and TRBJ1-4, with D unclear. The CDR3 runs to 15 residues. Per germline, CDR1 SGDLS and CDR2 YYNGEE. Trimming removed 4 bases at V and 3 bases at J, with 13 bases between. The chain's CDR3 is CASSPVGAANEKLFF. The CDR3 DNA follows: TGTGCCAGCAGCCCAGTTGGCGCGGCTAATGAAAAACTGTTTTTT. Looking up the rest from reference TRBV9 and TRBJ1-4 gives the full variable domain: DSGVTQTPKHLITATGQRVTLRCSPRSGDLSVYWYQQSLDQGLQFLIQYYNGEERAKGNILERFSAQQFPDLHSELNLSSLELGDSALYFCASSPVGAANEKLFFGSGTQLSVL.

This chain links TRBV19 with TRBJ2-1; the D gene could be TRBD1 or TRBD2 (5 bases each). Germline CDR1 and CDR2: LNHDA and SQIVND (reference sequence). V gave up 0 bases and J gave up 12 bases, with 9 bases separating them. The CDR3 sequence is 12 residues long. CDR3 DNA: TGTGCCAGTAGTATAGATCAGAGGGGGCAGTTCTTC. Amino acids: CASSIDQRGQFF. Variable domain in full (rest from reference TRBV19 and TRBJ2-1): DGGITQSPKYLFRKEGQNVTLSCEQNLNHDAMYWYRQDPGQGLRLIYYSQIVNDFQKGDIAEGYSVSREKKESFPLTVTSAQKNPTAFYLCASSIDQRGQFFGPGTRLTVL.

The chain has TRBV7-2 and TRBJ1-2; D remains ambiguous. Germline CDR1 is SGHTA and CDR2 is FQGNSA. This CDR3 is built from 14 residues. Trimming removed 1 base at V and 4 bases at J, with 10 bases between. CDR3 residues: CASSLEGKFYGYTF. CDR3 DNA sequence: TGTGCCAGCAGCTTAGAAGGGAAATTCTATGGCTACACCTTC.

Only one count was recorded for this clone. This chain links TRBV5-1 with TRBJ1-3; possible D gene TRBD1, 5 bases. The CDR3 sequence is 16 residues long. The V end was cut by 3 bases, the J end by 1 base, with 14 bases between. Germline CDR1 reads SGHRS; CDR2 reads YFSETQ. The CDR3, as DNA: TGCGCCAGCAGCTCGGCCGTGGGGCAGTCTGGAAACACCATATATTTT. Its protein is CASSSAVGQSGNTIYF.

The gene calls are TRBV27 and TRBJ1-6; TRBD1 aligns across 10 bases. Germline V gene sequence: CDR1 MNHEY, CDR2 SMNVEV (reference sequence). The CDR3 has 15 amino acids. Losses at the gene ends were 8 bases for V and 8 bases for J; bases not matched to a gene: 9. The CDR3 is CASQAGQGMYSPLHF. CDR3 in DNA: TGTGCCAGCCAAGCGGGACAGGGGATGTATTCACCCCTCCACTTT.

This clone appeared once. The chain has TRBV6-6 and TRBJ2-1; TRBD2 agrees at 16 bases. With V trimmed by 1 base and J by 9 bases, 3 bases remained unmatched. This CDR3 is built from 16 residues. CDR1 and CDR2 (germline): MNHNY, SVGAGI (reference sequence). For the CDR3, the DNA is TGTGCCAGCAGTTACTTGGGACTAGCGGGGGGGGGTGAGCAGTTCTTC. Translating gives CASSYLGLAGGGEQFF.

This chain links TRBV15 with TRBJ1-3; 9 bases match TRBD1. CDR1 and CDR2 from the germline V gene are LNHNV and YYDKDF (reference sequence). The V segment lost 2 bases and the J segment 3 bases; nucleotides outside the gene matches: 5. This CDR3 is built from 16 residues. The CDR3 region has the DNA TGTGCCACCAGCAGAACAGGGGGCGCGAATGGAAACACCATATATTTT. Its translation: CATSRTGGANGNTIYF.

The chain employs TRBV28 and TRBJ2-7; a possible D gene is TRBD2 (6 bases). Per germline, CDR1 MDHEN and CDR2 SYDVKM. Between the trimmed V and J ends, which lost 6 bases and 4 bases, there was a span of 16 bases. The CDR3 spans 14 residues. Here the CDR3 reads CASSFPGSWYEQYF. The CDR3 bases are TGTGCCAGCAGCTTTCCCGGGAGTTGGTACGAGCAGTACTTC. Full variable domain (remainder filled in from reference TRBV28 and TRBJ2-7): DVKVTQSSRYLVKRTGEKVFLECVQDMDHENMFWYRQDPGLGLRLIYFSYDVKMKEKGDIPEGYSVSREKKERFSLILESASTNQTSMYLCASSFPGSWYEQYFGPGTRLTVT.

The rearrangement joins TRBV6-6 to TRBJ2-3; tentatively, D is TRBD1 (6 bases). Germline CDR1 is MNHNY and CDR2 is SVGAGI (reference sequence). The V end was cut by 11 bases, the J end by 5 bases, with 17 bases between. The CDR3 loop spans 13 amino acids. The CDR3 nucleotides are TGTGCCGGTGCCGGACAGCCTAGAGATACGCAGTATTTT. This translates into CAGAGQPRDTQYF.

The V call is TRBV6-5, the J call TRBJ1-1; D is perhaps TRBD1 (6 bases). Germline V gene lookup returns CDR1 MNHEY and CDR2 SVGAGI. CDR3 length: 14 amino acids. The V and J ends lost 2 bases and 3 bases respectively, with 10 bases between them. The CDR3 coding sequence is TGTGCCAGCAGTTACAGACAGGCGGACACTGAAGCTTTCTTT. Translation: CASSYRQADTEAFF.

The genes are TRBV7-8 and TRBJ2-2; D is possibly TRBD2 (6 bases). CDR1 and CDR2 from the germline V gene are SGHVS and FQNEAQ. This CDR3 contains 15 residues. With 0 bases removed from V and 1 base from J, the gap between germline ends came to 6 bases. CDR3 loop: CASSLARENTGELFF. The CDR3 region has the DNA TGTGCCAGCAGCTTAGCGCGGGAGAACACCGGGGAGCTGTTTTTT.

CDR3 residues: CASSSRGPADSPLHF. For the CDR3, the DNA is TGTGCCAGCAGTTCCCGAGGGCCCGCGGATTCACCCCTCCACTTT. This chain connects TRBV6-1 to TRBJ1-6; D is ambiguous. Germline values: CDR1 MNHNS, CDR2 SASEGT. Trimming cost V 5 bases and J 8 bases, with 16 bases left between them. This CDR3 region has 15 residues.

This clone was counted once. The chain employs TRBV6-1 and TRBJ2-7; 7 positions match TRBD1. V shed 0 bases, J shed 5 bases, and the junction held 4 bases outside the gene matches. From germline, CDR1 is MNHNS and CDR2 SASEGT. This CDR3 region has 14 residues. The CDR3 loop is CASSEATGVHEQYF. CDR3 bases: TGTGCCAGCAGTGAAGCTACAGGGGTACACGAGCAGTACTTC.

V usage is TRBV7-2 and J usage is TRBJ2-5; D is ambiguous. CDR1 SGHTA and CDR2 FQGNSA come from the germline V gene. Deletions cut 5 bases from V and 0 bases from J, with 7 bases between. This CDR3 is 13 amino acids long. CDR3 amino acids: CASSVTYQETQYF. CDR3 bases: TGTGCCAGCAGCGTAACGTACCAAGAGACCCAGTACTTC.

The chain joins TRBV10-3 to TRBJ2-7, with a tentative D call TRBD1 (5 bases). CDR3 length: 13 residues. V was trimmed by 10 bases and J by 1 base, leaving 14 bases between them. Germline-derived CDR1 and CDR2 are ENHRY and SYGVKD. The DNA for the CDR3 is TGTGCCACCGCGCCCGACAGTTCCTACGAGCAGTACTTC. The encoded protein is CATAPDSSYEQYF.

The rearrangement uses TRBV7-9 and TRBJ2-1; 11 bases fit TRBD2. Unmatched junction bases numbered 6, after V lost 1 base and J lost 10 bases. This CDR3 spans 15 amino acids. CDR1 and CDR2 (germline): SEHNR, FQNEAQ (reference sequence). CDR3 DNA: TGTGCCAGCAGCTTAGGTAGCGGGGGGGCAGCGGAGCAGTTCTTC. Encoded protein: CASSLGSGGAAEQFF.

The chain is built from TRBV4-1 and TRBJ1-3; 9 bases are shared with TRBD1. This CDR3 contains 14 residues. Per the germline V gene, CDR1 is MGHRA and CDR2 is YSYEKL. J lost 9 bases, V lost 0 bases, and 3 bases had no gene match. CDR3 sequence reads: CASSQEGTGSTIYF. The DNA for the CDR3 is TGCGCCAGCAGCCAAGAGGGGACAGGGAGCACCATATATTTT.